A selection of T cell receptor beta chains follows, all from one sample in a study of Graves' ophthalmopathy and Graves' hyperthyroidism. TCRdb re-analysed the multiplex PCR reads in MiXCR, keeping a single row per CDR3 protein. The sample lists about 240,000 distinct CDR3 sequences, about 47% seen once, with roughly half in the top ten. Sequencing was performed on peripheral blood. The receptors come from an adult man with Graves' ophthalmopathy. The CDR3 runs from the conserved cysteine through the conserved F or W. The D gene is left open where the match is weak. Size values are once, few and many counts, or a class for expanded clones, and some rows have none.

clone_size d_call j_call v_call cdr3_aa cdr3_nt
few TRBD1 TRBJ1-2 TRBV5-8 CASSLEGQEFYGYTF TGTGCCAGCAGCTTAGAAGGACAGGAGTTCTATGGCTACACCTTC
few . TRBJ1-1 TRBV12-3/TRBV12-4 CASSFRGMNTEAFF TGTGCCAGCAGCTTCAGGGGTATGAACACTGAAGCTTTCTTT
few TRBD1 TRBJ2-6 TRBV29-1 CSVEGLNRGSGANVLTF TGCAGCGTTGAAGGGTTAAACAGGGGCTCTGGGGCCAACGTCCTGACTTTC
. TRBD2 TRBJ2-2 TRBV7-2 CASSLTSGRNTGELFF TGTGCCAGCAGCCTTACTAGCGGGAGGAACACCGGGGAGCTGTTTTTT
. . TRBJ1-2 TRBV12-3/TRBV12-4 CASSPTDRYGYTF TGTGCCAGCAGCCCGACAGATCGCTATGGCTACACCTTC
. . TRBJ2-2 TRBV7-9 CASSLNRGELFF TGTGCCAGCAGCTTAAACCGCGGGGAGCTGTTTTTT
once . TRBJ1-2 TRBV9 CASSQRGQGGLLNYGYTF TGTGCCAGCAGCCAAAGAGGTCAGGGCGGACTACTTAACTATGGCTACACCTTC
many . TRBJ2-5 TRBV5-1 CASSLPKFVGLTVETQYF TGCGCCAGCAGCTTGCCCAAATTCGTGGGCCTAACGGTGGAGACCCAGTACTTC
once . TRBJ1-4 TRBV7-9 CASSPRNGPNEKLFF TGTGCCAGCAGTCCTCGAAACGGCCCGAATGAAAAACTGTTTTTT
. TRBD1 TRBJ2-2 TRBV9 CASSPQGQGTYTGELFF TGTGCCAGCAGCCCCCAGGGACAGGGGACTTACACCGGGGAGCTGTTTTTT
. TRBD2 TRBJ2-2 TRBV12-3/TRBV12-4 CASRVSGANTGELSW TGTGCCAGCAGAGTTAGCGGGGCGAACACCGGGGAGCTGTCTTGG
. TRBD1 TRBJ2-7 TRBV7-8 CASSNRGPTHYEQYF TGTGCCAGCAGCAACAGGGGCCCTACTCACTACGAGCAGTACTTC